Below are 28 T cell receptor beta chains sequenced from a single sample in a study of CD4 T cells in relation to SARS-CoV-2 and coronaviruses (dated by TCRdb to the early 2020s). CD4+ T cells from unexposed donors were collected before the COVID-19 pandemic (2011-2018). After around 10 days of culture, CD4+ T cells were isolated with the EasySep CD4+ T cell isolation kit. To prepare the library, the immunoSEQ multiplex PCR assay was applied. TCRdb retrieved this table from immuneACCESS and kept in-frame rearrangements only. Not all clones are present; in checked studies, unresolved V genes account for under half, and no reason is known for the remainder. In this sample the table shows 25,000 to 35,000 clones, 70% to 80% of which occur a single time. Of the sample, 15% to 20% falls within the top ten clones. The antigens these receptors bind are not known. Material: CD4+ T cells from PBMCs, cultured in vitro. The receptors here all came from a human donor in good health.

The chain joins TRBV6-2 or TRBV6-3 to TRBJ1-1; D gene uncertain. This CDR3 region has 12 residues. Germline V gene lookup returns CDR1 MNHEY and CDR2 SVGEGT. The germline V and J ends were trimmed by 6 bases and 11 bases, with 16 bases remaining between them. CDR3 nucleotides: TGTGCCAGCAGCCTACAACTGAGGGCCGCTTTCTTT. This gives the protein CASSLQLRAAFF.

The CDR3 sequence: CASSPASGPAHEQYF. The CDR3 DNA sequence: TGTGCCAGTAGTCCCGCTAGCGGGCCCGCACACGAGCAGTACTTC. This chain connects TRBV19 to TRBJ2-7; 8 bases align to TRBD2. The J segment lost 5 bases and the V segment lost 5 bases, leaving 11 bases of the junction unmatched. This CDR3 is 15 amino acids long. The V gene's germline CDR1 is LNHDA and CDR2 SQIVND (reference sequence).

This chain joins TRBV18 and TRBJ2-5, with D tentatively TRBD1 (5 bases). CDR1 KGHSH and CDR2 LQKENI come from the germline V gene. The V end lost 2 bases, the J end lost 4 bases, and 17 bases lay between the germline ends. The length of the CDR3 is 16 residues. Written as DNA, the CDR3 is TGTGCCAGCTCACCAAAAGACGGCAGGGTTGGAGAGACCCAGTACTTC. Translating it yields CASSPKDGRVGETQYF.

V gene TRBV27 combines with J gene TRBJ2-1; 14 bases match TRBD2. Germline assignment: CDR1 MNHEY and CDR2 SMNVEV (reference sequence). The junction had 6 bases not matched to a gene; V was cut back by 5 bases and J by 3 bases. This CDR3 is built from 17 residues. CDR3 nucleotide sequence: TGTGCCAGCAGTGGAGGGACTAGCGGGAGCCTCTACAATGAGCAGTTCTTC. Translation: CASSGGTSGSLYNEQFF.

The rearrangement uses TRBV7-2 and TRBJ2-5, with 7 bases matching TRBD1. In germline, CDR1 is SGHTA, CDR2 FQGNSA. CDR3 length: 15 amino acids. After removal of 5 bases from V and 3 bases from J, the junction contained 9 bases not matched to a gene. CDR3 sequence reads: CASSTRTGGEETQYF. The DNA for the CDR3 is TGTGCCAGCAGCACACGGACAGGTGGGGAAGAGACCCAGTACTTC.

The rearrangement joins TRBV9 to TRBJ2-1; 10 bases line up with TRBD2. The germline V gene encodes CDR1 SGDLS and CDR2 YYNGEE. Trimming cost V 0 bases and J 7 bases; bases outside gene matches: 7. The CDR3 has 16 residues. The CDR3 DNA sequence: TGTGCCAGCAGCGTAGACCTAGCGGGGGCACGGAATGAGCAGTTCTTC. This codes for CASSVDLAGARNEQFF.

CDR3 sequence: CASSQTNQETQYF. The DNA for the CDR3 is TGTGCCAGCAGCCAAACTAACCAAGAGACCCAGTACTTC. This sequence joins TRBV3-1 (or the pseudogene TRBV3-2) and TRBJ2-5, with D uncertain. V was clipped by 2 bases and J by 0 bases, with 4 bases between them. The length of the CDR3 is 13 residues. Germline CDR1 is LGHDT and CDR2 is YNNKEL (reference sequence).

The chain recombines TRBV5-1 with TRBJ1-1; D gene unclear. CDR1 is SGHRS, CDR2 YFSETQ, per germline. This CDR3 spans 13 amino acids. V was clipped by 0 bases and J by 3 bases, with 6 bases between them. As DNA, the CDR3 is TGCGCCAGCAGCTTGGGGATAGACACTGAAGCTTTCTTT. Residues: CASSLGIDTEAFF. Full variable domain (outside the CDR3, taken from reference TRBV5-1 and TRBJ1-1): KAGVTQTPRYLIKTRGQQVTLSCSPISGHRSVSWYQQTPGQGLQFLFEYFSETQRNKGNFPGRFSGRQFSNSRSEMNVSTLELGDSALYLCASSLGIDTEAFFGQGTRLTVV.

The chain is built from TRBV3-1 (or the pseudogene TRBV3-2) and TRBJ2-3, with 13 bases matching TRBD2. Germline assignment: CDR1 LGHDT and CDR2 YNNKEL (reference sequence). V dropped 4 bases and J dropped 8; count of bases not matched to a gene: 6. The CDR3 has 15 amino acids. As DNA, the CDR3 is TGTGCCAGCAGCCCATGGACTAGCGGGGGTGGTACGCAGTATTTT. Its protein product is CASSPWTSGGGTQYF.

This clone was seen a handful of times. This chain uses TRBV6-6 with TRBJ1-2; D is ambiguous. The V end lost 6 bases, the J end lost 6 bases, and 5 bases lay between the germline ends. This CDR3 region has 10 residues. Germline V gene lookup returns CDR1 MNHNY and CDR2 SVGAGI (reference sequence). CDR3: CASRRDGYTF. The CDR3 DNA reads TGTGCCAGCAGGCGGGATGGCTACACCTTC.

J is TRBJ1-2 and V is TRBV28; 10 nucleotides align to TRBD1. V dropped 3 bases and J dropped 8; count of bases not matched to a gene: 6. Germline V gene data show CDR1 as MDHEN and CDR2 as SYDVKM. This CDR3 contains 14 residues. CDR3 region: CASSFVGTGEGYTF. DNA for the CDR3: TGTGCCAGCAGTTTCGTGGGGACAGGGGAAGGCTACACCTTC.

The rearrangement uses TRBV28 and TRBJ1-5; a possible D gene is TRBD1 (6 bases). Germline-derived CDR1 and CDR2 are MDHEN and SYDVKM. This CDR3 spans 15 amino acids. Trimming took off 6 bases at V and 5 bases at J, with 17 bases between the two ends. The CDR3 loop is CASRGAGTPHQPQHF. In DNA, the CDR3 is TGTGCCAGCAGGGGGGCCGGGACACCCCATCAGCCCCAGCATTTT.

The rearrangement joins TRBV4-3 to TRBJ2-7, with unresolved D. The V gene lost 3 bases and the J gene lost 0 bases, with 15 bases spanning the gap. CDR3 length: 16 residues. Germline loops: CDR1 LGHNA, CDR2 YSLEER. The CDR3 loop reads CASSQMLSVSSYEQYF. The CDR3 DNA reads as TGCGCCAGCAGCCAGATGCTTTCTGTAAGCTCCTACGAGCAGTACTTC.

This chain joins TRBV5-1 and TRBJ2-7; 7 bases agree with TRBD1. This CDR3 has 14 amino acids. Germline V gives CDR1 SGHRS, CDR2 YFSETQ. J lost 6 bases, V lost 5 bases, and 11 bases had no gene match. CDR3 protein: CASSWDSFGSEQYF. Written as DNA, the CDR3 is TGCGCCAGCAGTTGGGACAGCTTCGGCTCCGAGCAGTACTTC. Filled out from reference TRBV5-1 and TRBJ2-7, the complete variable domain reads KAGVTQTPRYLIKTRGQQVTLSCSPISGHRSVSWYQQTPGQGLQFLFEYFSETQRNKGNFPGRFSGRQFSNSRSEMNVSTLELGDSALYLCASSWDSFGSEQYFGPGTRLTVT.

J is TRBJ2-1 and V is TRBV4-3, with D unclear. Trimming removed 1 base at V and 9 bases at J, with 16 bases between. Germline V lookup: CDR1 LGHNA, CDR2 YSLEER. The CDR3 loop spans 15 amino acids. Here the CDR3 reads CASSQGRDSRSEQFF. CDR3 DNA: TGCGCCAGCAGCCAAGGGCGAGACTCGAGAAGTGAGCAGTTCTTC.

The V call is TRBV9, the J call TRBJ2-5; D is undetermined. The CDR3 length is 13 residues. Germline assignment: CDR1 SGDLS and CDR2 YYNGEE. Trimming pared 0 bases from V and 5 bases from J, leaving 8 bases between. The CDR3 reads CASSVDGIETQYF. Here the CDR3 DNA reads TGTGCCAGCAGCGTAGATGGGATTGAGACCCAGTACTTC.

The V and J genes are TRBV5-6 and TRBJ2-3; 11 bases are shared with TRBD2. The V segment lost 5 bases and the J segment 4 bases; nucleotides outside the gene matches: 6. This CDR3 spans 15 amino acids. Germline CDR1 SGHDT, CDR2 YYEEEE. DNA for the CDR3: TGTGCCAGCAGACGTAGCGGGAGGGCCGCAGATACGCAGTATTTT. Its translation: CASRRSGRAADTQYF.

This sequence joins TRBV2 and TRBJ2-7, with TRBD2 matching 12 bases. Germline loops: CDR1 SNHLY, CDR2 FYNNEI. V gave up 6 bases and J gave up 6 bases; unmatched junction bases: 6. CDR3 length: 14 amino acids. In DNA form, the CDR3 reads TGTGCCAGCAGGCGACTAGCGGGGGTTAGCGAGCAGTACTTC. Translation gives CASRRLAGVSEQYF. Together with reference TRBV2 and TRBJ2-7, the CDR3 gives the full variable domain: EPEVTQTPSHQVTQMGQEVILRCVPISNHLYFYWYRQILGQKVEFLVSFYNNEISEKSEIFDDQFSVERPDGSNFTLKIRSTKLEDSAMYFCASRRLAGVSEQYFGPGTRLTVT.

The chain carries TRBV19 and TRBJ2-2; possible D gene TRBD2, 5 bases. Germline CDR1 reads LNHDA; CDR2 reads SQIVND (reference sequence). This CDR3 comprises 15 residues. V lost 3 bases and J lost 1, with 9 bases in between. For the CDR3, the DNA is TGTGCCAGTAGTATTCGGGAAGGGAACACCGGGGAGCTGTTTTTT. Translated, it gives CASSIREGNTGELFF.

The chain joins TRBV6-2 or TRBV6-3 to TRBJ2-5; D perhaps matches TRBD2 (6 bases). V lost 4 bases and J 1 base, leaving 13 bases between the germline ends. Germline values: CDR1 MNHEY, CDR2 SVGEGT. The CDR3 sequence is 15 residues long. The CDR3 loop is CASSSGSFSQETQYF. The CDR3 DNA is TGTGCCAGCAGTTCCGGGAGTTTTTCCCAAGAGACCCAGTACTTC.

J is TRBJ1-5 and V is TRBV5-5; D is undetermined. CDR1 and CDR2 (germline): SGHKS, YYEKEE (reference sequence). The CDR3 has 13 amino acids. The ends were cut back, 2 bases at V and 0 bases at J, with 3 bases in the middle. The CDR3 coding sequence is TGTGCCAGCAGCTTCGGTAGCAATCAGCCCCAGCATTTT. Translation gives CASSFGSNQPQHF.

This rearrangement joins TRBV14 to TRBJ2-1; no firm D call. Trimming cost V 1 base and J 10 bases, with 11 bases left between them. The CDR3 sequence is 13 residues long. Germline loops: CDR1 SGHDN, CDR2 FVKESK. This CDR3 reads CASSQVRFLEQFF. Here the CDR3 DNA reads TGTGCCAGCAGCCAAGTTAGGTTTTTGGAGCAGTTCTTC.

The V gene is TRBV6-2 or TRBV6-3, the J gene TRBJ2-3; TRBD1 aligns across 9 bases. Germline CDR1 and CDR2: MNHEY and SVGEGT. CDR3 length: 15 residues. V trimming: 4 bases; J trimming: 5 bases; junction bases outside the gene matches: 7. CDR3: CASSSRDRAIDTQYF. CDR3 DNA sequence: TGTGCCAGCAGTTCCCGGGACAGGGCCATAGATACGCAGTATTTT.

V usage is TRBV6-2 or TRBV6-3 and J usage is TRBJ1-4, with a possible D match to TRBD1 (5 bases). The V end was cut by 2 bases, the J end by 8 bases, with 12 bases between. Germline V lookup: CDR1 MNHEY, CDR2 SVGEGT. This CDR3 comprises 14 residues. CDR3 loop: CASSYGGIREKLFF. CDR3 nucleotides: TGTGCCAGCAGTTACGGGGGGATCCGGGAAAAACTGTTTTTT.

CDR3 bases: TGTGCCAGCAGTTTGTCAGGGATAATAGCTTTCTTT. Translation: CASSLSGIIAFF. V gene TRBV12-3 or TRBV12-4 combines with J gene TRBJ1-1; D is perhaps TRBD1 (5 bases). This CDR3 is 12 amino acids long. V was shortened by 3 bases and J by 10 bases, with 12 bases between the two germline ends.

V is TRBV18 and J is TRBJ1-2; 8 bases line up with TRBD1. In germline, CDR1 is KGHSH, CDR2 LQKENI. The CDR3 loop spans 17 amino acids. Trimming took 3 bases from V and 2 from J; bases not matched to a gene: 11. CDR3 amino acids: CASSPRDRGSDNYGYTF. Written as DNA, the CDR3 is TGTGCCAGCTCACCGCGAGACAGGGGCTCCGACAACTATGGCTACACCTTC.

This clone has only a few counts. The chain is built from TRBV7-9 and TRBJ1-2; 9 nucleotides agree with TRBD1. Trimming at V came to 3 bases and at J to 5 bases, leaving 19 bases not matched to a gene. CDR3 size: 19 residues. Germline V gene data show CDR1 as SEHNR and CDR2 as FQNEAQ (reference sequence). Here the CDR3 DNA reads TGTGCCAGCAGCTTTGGATCCTTAACGGCCACAGGGGGCGTTTATGGCTACACCTTC. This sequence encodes CASSFGSLTATGGVYGYTF.

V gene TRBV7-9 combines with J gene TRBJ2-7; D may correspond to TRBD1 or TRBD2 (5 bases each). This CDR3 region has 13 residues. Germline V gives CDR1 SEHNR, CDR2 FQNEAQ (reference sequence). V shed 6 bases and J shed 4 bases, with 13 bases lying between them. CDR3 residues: CASRQGRTYEQYF. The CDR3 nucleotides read TGTGCCAGCAGGCAGGGACGGACGTACGAGCAGTACTTC.